These T cell receptor beta chains were read from a single sample in a study of blood T cell repertoires in COVID-19. Measured with immunoSEQ multiplex PCR; TCRdb has only the in-frame clones, and not every one. This table has 200,000 to 300,000 clones, 88% appearing once. Source material: peripheral blood. All receptors come from a woman in her 30s with acute or convalescent COVID-19. Each CDR3 is given with its conserved first and last residue. A D gene is named only where the DNA matches it firmly. The size field is filled for only some rows; it gives once, few, many or a size class.

abundance	v_gene	j_gene	d_gene	CDR3aa	CDR3nt
-	TRBV11-3	TRBJ2-1	TRBD2	CASSLTSGRGTNEQFF	TGTGCCAGCAGCTTAACTAGCGGGAGAGGGACGAATGAGCAGTTCTTC
-	TRBV18	TRBJ1-5	TRBD1	CASSPAGQGKNQPQHF	TGTGCCAGCTCACCTGCGGGACAGGGTAAAAATCAGCCCCAGCATTTT
-	TRBV10-3	TRBJ2-7	TRBD1	CAGRTGGSYEQYF	TGTGCCGGGCGGACAGGGGGCTCCTACGAGCAGTACTTC
-	TRBV25-1	TRBJ2-3	-	CASSEPGMAGDTQYF	TGTGCCAGCAGTGAGCCGGGGATGGCGGGGGATACGCAGTATTTT
-	TRBV18	TRBJ2-3	TRBD2	CASSPLGTTSGRAPYTQYF	TGTGCCAGCTCACCACTGGGAACAACTAGCGGGAGGGCCCCTTATACGCAGTATTTT
few	TRBV5-1	TRBJ2-1	TRBD2	CASASVHQRGNEQFF	TGCGCCAGCGCGTCTGTGCACCAGCGGGGCAATGAGCAGTTCTTC
-	TRBV20-1	TRBJ2-1	-	CSAASGSGQFF	TGCAGTGCCGCCTCGGGGTCTGGGCAGTTCTTC
-	TRBV5-1	TRBJ2-5	TRBD2	CASSLRGLAGETQYF	TGCGCCAGCAGCTTGAGAGGACTAGCGGGAGAGACCCAGTACTTC
-	TRBV24-1	TRBJ2-7	-	CATSDPKSPSYEQYF	TGTGCCACCAGTGACCCGAAGAGTCCCTCCTACGAGCAGTACTTC
-	TRBV24-1	TRBJ2-1	TRBD2	CATRSGRTYNEQFF	TGTGCCACCAGGAGCGGGAGGACCTACAATGAGCAGTTCTTC
-	TRBV14	TRBJ2-3	TRBD2	CASGVAGSTDTQYF	TGTGCCAGCGGCGTAGCGGGCAGCACAGATACGCAGTATTTT
-	TRBV6-2/TRBV6-3	TRBJ2-5	-	CASSYSYRDQETQYF	TGTGCCAGCAGTTACTCATACAGGGACCAAGAGACCCAGTACTTC
once	TRBV9	TRBJ1-1	-	CASSPAQGLNTEAFF	TGTGCCAGCAGCCCAGCTCAGGGGCTGAACACTGAAGCTTTCTTT
-	TRBV12-5	TRBJ1-1	TRBD1	CASGPGQVNTEAFF	TGTGCTAGTGGTCCCGGACAGGTGAACACTGAAGCTTTCTTT
-	TRBV3-1/TRBV3-2	TRBJ2-7	TRBD1	CASSQDRGQGAIYEQYF	TGTGCCAGCAGCCAAGATAGGGGCCAGGGGGCTATCTACGAGCAGTACTTC
-	TRBV13	TRBJ2-7	-	CASAVSFLPYEQYF	TGTGCCAGCGCCGTGAGCTTTTTACCCTACGAGCAGTACTTC
-	TRBV5-5	TRBJ2-1	TRBD2	CASSLAPSGRANEQFF	TGTGCCAGCAGCTTGGCGCCTAGCGGGAGAGCTAATGAGCAGTTCTTC
-	TRBV6-6	TRBJ2-2	TRBD2	CASSPVAGATRRTGELFF	TGTGCCAGCAGTCCCGTAGCGGGAGCCACCCGTCGGACCGGGGAGCTGTTTTTT
-	TRBV9	TRBJ1-3	TRBD1	CASSPRGQDSGNTIYF	TGTGCCAGCAGCCCCAGGGGGCAAGACTCTGGAAACACCATATATTTT
once	TRBV5-4	TRBJ2-3	-	CASSMLQSRVQADTQYF	TGTGCCAGCAGCATGCTACAGAGTCGAGTTCAGGCAGATACGCAGTATTTT
-	TRBV30	TRBJ2-2	TRBD1	CAWSGDRGLAGELFF	TGTGCCTGGAGTGGGGACAGGGGGCTCGCCGGGGAGCTGTTTTTT
-	TRBV4-3	TRBJ1-3	TRBD1	CASSQGGGGVNSGNTIYF	TGCGCCAGCAGCCAAGGAGGAGGGGGCGTAAATTCTGGAAACACCATATATTTT
-	TRBV3-1/TRBV3-2	TRBJ2-7	TRBD2	CASSRLAGGPHEQYF	TGTGCCAGCAGTCGACTAGCGGGAGGGCCCCACGAGCAGTACTTC
-	TRBV4-3	TRBJ1-6	-	CASSQGAAYNSPLHF	TGCGCCAGCAGCCAAGGGGCAGCCTATAATTCACCCCTCCACTTT
-	TRBV6-4	TRBJ2-3	TRBD1	CASSDSQGGTDTQYF	TGTGCCAGCAGTGACTCGCAGGGGGGCACAGATACGCAGTATTTT
-	TRBV6-4	TRBJ2-3	TRBD2	CASSLAGVGDTQYF	TGTGCCAGCAGCTTAGCGGGAGTAGGAGATACGCAGTATTTT
-	TRBV27	TRBJ2-1	TRBD1	CASSFQQGAFGSYNEQFF	TGTGCCAGCAGTTTTCAGCAGGGGGCGTTCGGCTCCTACAATGAGCAGTTCTTC
-	TRBV6-6	TRBJ2-1	TRBD2	CASSGLAGVTYNEQFF	TGTGCCAGCAGTGGACTAGCGGGAGTGACGTACAATGAGCAGTTCTTC